This T cell receptor beta chain originates from a study of T cell repertoires in cytomegalovirus infection. A single record per CDR3 protein comes from TCRdb applying MiXCR to the reads. Of 550,000 to 850,000 distinct CDR3 sequences in the sample, around 35% were seen once. Remarks on this clonotype: Its antigen is as yet unknown. Its ends do not fully match the called genes, so a read error is possible.

The germline gives CDR1 LNHDA, CDR2 SQIVND (reference sequence). The CDR3 spans 15 residues. The sample in question was cultured PBMCs, obtained from culture after CMV antigen stimulation. The clonotype originates from a human donor in good health (CMV status not recorded). Some clones in this sample may be carry-over from other donors' samples. This rearrangement joins TRBV19 to TRBJ1-1, with D uncertain. DNA of the CDR3: TGTGCCAGTAGTATTCCCGGTGGGAAGAACACTGAAGCTATCTTT. As protein: CASSIPGGKNTEAIF.